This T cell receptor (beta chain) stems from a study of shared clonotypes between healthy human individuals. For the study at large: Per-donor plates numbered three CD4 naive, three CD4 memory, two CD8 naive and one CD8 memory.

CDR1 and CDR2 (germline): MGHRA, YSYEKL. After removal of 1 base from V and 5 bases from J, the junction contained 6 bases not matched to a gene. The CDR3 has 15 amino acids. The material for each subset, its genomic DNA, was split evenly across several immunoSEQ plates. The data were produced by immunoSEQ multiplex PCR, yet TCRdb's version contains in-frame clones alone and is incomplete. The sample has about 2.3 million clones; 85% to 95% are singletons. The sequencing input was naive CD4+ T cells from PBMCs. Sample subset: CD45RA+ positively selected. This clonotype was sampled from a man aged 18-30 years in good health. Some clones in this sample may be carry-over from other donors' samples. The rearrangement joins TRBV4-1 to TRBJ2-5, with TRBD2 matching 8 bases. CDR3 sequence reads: CASSQAGGPWETQYF. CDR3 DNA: TGCGCCAGCAGCCAAGCGGGAGGGCCCTGGGAGACCCAGTACTTC.